Following are 30 T cell receptor beta chains from one sample sequenced in a study of vaccination effects on CD4 cells after COVID-19. Following an approximately ten-day culture, CD4+ T cells were purified. Two-dose vaccination with either BNT162b2 or mRNA-1273 was given to the participants. Profiling relied on immunoSEQ multiplex PCR, and the TCRdb table lists in-frame clones only, not all of them. Here the sample spans about 57,000 clones, under 85% being singletons. Their cognate antigens are unknown. The material sequenced was CD4+ T cells from PBMCs cultured without peptide, taken after COVID-19 vaccination. The origin of the receptors is a human donor who received a COVID-19 vaccine.

This clone showed up just a few times. V usage is TRBV2 and J usage is TRBJ1-2; D possibly corresponds to TRBD1 (5 bases). Germline V gene sequence: CDR1 SNHLY, CDR2 FYNNEI. The length of the CDR3 is 15 residues. The CDR3 nucleotides are TGTGCGACCAATCCCAGAGGCAGGGCATACAGTGGCTACACCTTC. Residues: CATNPRGRAYSGYTF.

The rearrangement joins TRBV27 to TRBJ2-5; tentatively, D is TRBD2 (5 bases). V was cut by 2 bases and J by 5 bases, with 12 bases left in between. CDR3 length: 14 residues. Looked up from germline, CDR1 is MNHEY and CDR2 is SMNVEV (reference sequence). The CDR3 sequence is CASSLAGRRETQYF. The CDR3 coding sequence is TGTGCCAGCAGTTTAGCGGGTCGGCGCGAGACCCAGTACTTC.

This clone occurred a few times. This sequence joins TRBV12-1 and TRBJ1-6; the table assigns TRBD1, which was not confirmed against the DNA. TRBV12-1 constitutes a pseudogene. The length of the CDR3 is 15 residues. The CDR3 nucleotides read TGTGCCAGCAGCTTTGACGACAGACCTAATTCACCCCTCCACTTT. Its translation is CASSFDDRPNSPLHF.

The V call is TRBV2, the J call TRBJ2-6; D is undetermined. The germline V gene has CDR1 SNHLY and CDR2 FYNNEI. The CDR3 is made up of 15 amino acids. Trimming stripped 2 bases from V and 6 bases from J, with 11 bases between. In DNA form, the CDR3 reads TGTGCCAGCAGTGAAAAGGCACCCCCGGCCAACGTCCTGACTTTC. This gives the protein CASSEKAPPANVLTF.

This chain connects TRBV18 to TRBJ2-1, with TRBD2 as a possible D gene (5 bases). The germline V and J ends were trimmed by 0 bases and 6 bases, with 12 bases remaining between them. This CDR3 has 15 amino acids. Germline-derived CDR1 and CDR2 are KGHSH and LQKENI. The CDR3 bases are TGTGCCAGCTCACCACCTTCCGGAGGCGGCAATGAGCAGTTCTTC. Protein: CASSPPSGGGNEQFF.

The CDR3 loop is CASRRTSGAETQYF. The CDR3 nucleotides are TGTGCCAGCAGACGGACTAGCGGGGCTGAGACCCAGTACTTC. V usage is TRBV27 and J usage is TRBJ2-5; 12 bases are a match to TRBD2. Trimming at V came to 6 bases and at J to 5 bases, leaving 4 bases not matched to a gene. This CDR3 spans 14 amino acids. CDR1 MNHEY and CDR2 SMNVEV come from the germline V gene (reference sequence).

The rearrangement uses TRBV29-1 and TRBJ2-1, with D possibly TRBD2 on 6 matching bases. The germline V gene has CDR1 SQVTM and CDR2 ANQGSEA. V shed 1 base and J shed 10 bases, with 17 bases lying between them. The CDR3 extends over 14 amino acids. CDR3 nucleotide sequence: TGCAGCGTTGAAGTCGGGGCGGGGTTGAGCGAGCAGTTCTTC. This sequence encodes CSVEVGAGLSEQFF.

The V and J genes are TRBV3-1 (or the pseudogene TRBV3-2) and TRBJ2-1; TRBD1 agrees at 8 bases. J was trimmed by 7 bases and V by 6 bases; bases with no gene match: 11. This CDR3 comprises 15 residues. Germline V gives CDR1 LGHDT, CDR2 YNNKEL (reference sequence). CDR3 coding DNA: TGTGCCAGCAGTGGTCCTGGACAGGGAGGTAATGAGCAGTTCTTC. The encoded protein is CASSGPGQGGNEQFF.

V and J are TRBV7-9 and TRBJ2-3; 10 nucleotides align to TRBD2. Germline CDR1 SEHNR, CDR2 FQNEAQ (reference sequence). The CDR3 sequence is 16 residues long. Trimming removed 6 bases from V and 1 base from J; junction bases left unmatched: 7. Here the CDR3 DNA reads TGTGCCAGCAGTGCTAGCGGGAGACTTGGCACAGATACGCAGTATTTT. This gives the protein CASSASGRLGTDTQYF.

The chain is built from TRBV3-1 (or the pseudogene TRBV3-2) and TRBJ2-3; possible D gene TRBD1, 6 bases. Trimming took 4 bases from V and 4 from J, leaving 12 bases between them. The CDR3 totals 14 residues. Germline loops: CDR1 LGHDT, CDR2 YNNKEL (reference sequence). DNA for the CDR3: TGTGCCAGCAGCCGGAGACAGGACTCAGATACGCAGTATTTT. The encoded protein is CASSRRQDSDTQYF.

The V and J genes are TRBV2 and TRBJ2-1; D unresolved. Per the germline V gene, CDR1 is SNHLY and CDR2 is FYNNEI. CDR3 length: 13 residues. With 6 bases removed from V and 10 bases from J, the gap between germline ends came to 16 bases. CDR3 loop: CASRIPLQEEQFF. The CDR3 region has the DNA TGTGCCAGCAGGATACCCCTCCAGGAGGAGCAGTTCTTC.

This chain uses TRBV6-4 with TRBJ1-1; the D gene is possibly TRBD1 (5 bases). In germline, CDR1 is MRHNA, CDR2 SNTAGT. Between the trimmed V and J ends, which lost 2 bases and 2 bases, there was a span of 6 bases. CDR3 size: 13 residues. The CDR3 loop reads CASSDRDNTEAFF. CDR3 coding DNA: TGTGCCAGCAGTGACCGGGACAACACTGAAGCTTTCTTT.

This clone was detected only a few times. The chain is built from TRBV3-1 (or the pseudogene TRBV3-2) and TRBJ2-5; D is ambiguous. Trimming took off 4 bases at V and 0 bases at J, with 9 bases between the two ends. CDR1 and CDR2 from the germline V gene are LGHDT and YNNKEL (reference sequence). The CDR3 length is 14 residues. The CDR3 nucleotides read TGTGCCAGCAGCCCCTGGGGAAACCAAGAGACCCAGTACTTC. As protein: CASSPWGNQETQYF.

The V call is TRBV28, the J call TRBJ2-3; D is undetermined. This CDR3 is 14 amino acids long. Germline V gene sequence: CDR1 MDHEN, CDR2 SYDVKM. The ends were cut back, 2 bases at V and 0 bases at J, with 6 bases in the middle. This CDR3 is CASSLGFSTDTQYF. The CDR3 coding sequence is TGTGCCAGCAGTTTAGGATTTAGCACAGATACGCAGTATTTT.

The rearrangement joins TRBV5-6 to TRBJ2-5; 12 positions match TRBD2. Looked up from germline, CDR1 is SGHDT and CDR2 is YYEEEE. The CDR3 runs to 16 residues. Trimming took 4 bases from V and 2 from J; bases not matched to a gene: 6. The CDR3 DNA sequence: TGTGCCAGCAGCACGGGACTAGCGGGCATACAAGAGACCCAGTACTTC. The encoded protein is CASSTGLAGIQETQYF. Using reference TRBV5-6 and TRBJ2-5 for the parts outside the CDR3, the full variable domain is DAGVTQSPTHLIKTRGQQVTLRCSPKSGHDTVSWYQQALGQGPQFIFQYYEEEERQRGNFPDRFSGHQFPNYSSELNVNALLLGDSALYLCASSTGLAGIQETQYFGPGTRLLVL.

J is TRBJ1-6 and V is TRBV19; D gene unclear. The CDR3 consists of 17 residues. Trimming pared 3 bases from V and 6 bases from J, leaving 18 bases between. Germline CDR1 and CDR2: LNHDA and SQIVND (reference sequence). The CDR3 protein is CASSIPQDPDVNSPLHF. In DNA, the CDR3 is TGTGCCAGTAGTATCCCCCAGGACCCGGACGTTAATTCACCCCTCCACTTT.

The chain links TRBV2 to TRBJ1-1; possible D gene TRBD1, 5 bases. The CDR3 is made up of 14 amino acids. Germline CDR1 and CDR2: SNHLY and FYNNEI. V lost 9 bases and J 2 bases, leaving 16 bases between the germline ends. CDR3 in amino acids: CASKLGEPNTEAFF. The CDR3, as DNA: TGTGCCAGTAAATTAGGGGAGCCCAACACTGAAGCTTTCTTT.

This chain uses TRBV19 with TRBJ1-4; D gene uncertain. Germline CDR1 and CDR2: LNHDA and SQIVND (reference sequence). Between the trimmed V and J ends, which lost 8 bases and 0 bases, there was a span of 10 bases. CDR3 size: 14 residues. The CDR3 bases are TGTGCCAGTTCGTCAAGCTCAACTAATGAAAAACTGTTTTTT. The encoded protein is CASSSSSTNEKLFF. Filled out from reference TRBV19 and TRBJ1-4, the complete variable domain reads DGGITQSPKYLFRKEGQNVTLSCEQNLNHDAMYWYRQDPGQGLRLIYYSQIVNDFQKGDIAEGYSVSREKKESFPLTVTSAQKNPTAFYLCASSSSSTNEKLFFGSGTQLSVL.

V usage is TRBV7-6 and J usage is TRBJ2-7, with TRBD2 as a possible D gene (5 bases). This CDR3 comprises 15 residues. Germline CDR1 is SGHVS and CDR2 is FNYEAQ. Trimming shortened V by 1 base and J by 3 bases, and 13 bases separated the two germline ends. CDR3: CASSLGTGSVYEQYF. The CDR3, as DNA: TGTGCCAGCAGCTTAGGGACGGGGAGCGTCTACGAGCAGTACTTC.

The table lists this clone with a few counts. The DNA of the CDR3 is TGTGCCAGCAGTTTAGATCGACCGACCCAGGGTCTCGCTAACTATGGCTACACCTTC. It yields the protein CASSLDRPTQGLANYGYTF. The chain employs TRBV28 and TRBJ1-2, with a possible D match to TRBD1 (5 bases). V was clipped by 2 bases and J by 0 bases, with 22 bases between them. Germline-derived CDR1 and CDR2 are MDHEN and SYDVKM. This CDR3 has 19 amino acids.

The chain couples TRBV3-1 (or the pseudogene TRBV3-2) to TRBJ2-6; D remains unclear. V lost 1 base, J lost 3 bases, and 4 bases lay in between. CDR1 LGHDT and CDR2 YNNKEL come from the germline V gene (reference sequence). The CDR3 is made up of 14 amino acids. The CDR3 nucleotides are TGTGCCAGCAGCCAAGCAGTTGGGGCCAACGTCCTGACTTTC. Residues: CASSQAVGANVLTF.

The gene calls are TRBV2 and TRBJ1-2; tentatively, D is TRBD1 (5 bases). The CDR3 totals 13 residues. Germline CDR1 is SNHLY and CDR2 is FYNNEI. The ends were cut back, 6 bases at V and 6 bases at J, with 14 bases in the middle. For the CDR3, the DNA is TGTGCCAGCAGCACCGGGCAGGGAAATGGCTACACCTTC. Translation: CASSTGQGNGYTF.

This chain links TRBV6-6 with TRBJ1-1, with TRBD1 as a possible D gene (5 bases). Per the germline V gene, CDR1 is MNHNY and CDR2 is SVGAGI (reference sequence). Trimming removed 5 bases from V and 8 bases from J, with 9 bases in between. The CDR3 length is 11 residues. CDR3 bases: TGTGCCAGCAGTCGACGACAGGAAGCTTTCTTT. Translating gives CASSRRQEAFF.

The chain has TRBV27 and TRBJ2-3; a weak D match, TRBD2 (6 bases). This CDR3 has 15 amino acids. In germline, CDR1 is MNHEY, CDR2 SMNVEV (reference sequence). The ends were cut back, 4 bases at V and 2 bases at J, with 13 bases in the middle. The CDR3 bases are TGTGCCAGCAGTTCAGGCGGGATCCCCACAGATACGCAGTATTTT. Its translation is CASSSGGIPTDTQYF.

This clone has more than one count but fewer than ten. The CDR3 coding sequence is TGTGCCAGCAGTTTCATGGACGATTCACCCCTCCACTTT. It translates to CASSFMDDSPLHF. The gene calls are TRBV28 and TRBJ1-6, with unresolved D. The V and J ends lost 3 bases and 8 bases respectively, with 8 bases between them. The CDR3 loop spans 13 amino acids. Per the germline V gene, CDR1 is MDHEN and CDR2 is SYDVKM. Combining the CDR3 with reference TRBV28 and TRBJ1-6 gives the whole variable domain DVKVTQSSRYLVKRTGEKVFLECVQDMDHENMFWYRQDPGLGLRLIYFSYDVKMKEKGDIPEGYSVSREKKERFSLILESASTNQTSMYLCASSFMDDSPLHFGNGTRLTVT.

This chain joins TRBV3-1 (or the pseudogene TRBV3-2) and TRBJ2-5, with D possibly TRBD1 on 6 matching bases. The CDR3 length is 15 residues. Germline-derived CDR1 and CDR2 are LGHDT and YNNKEL (reference sequence). V lost 4 bases and J lost 5, with 17 bases in between. CDR3 DNA: TGTGCCAGCAGCCGCGGCAGGGGCCCAGGGGAGACCCAGTACTTC. Amino acid sequence: CASSRGRGPGETQYF.

This chain links TRBV12-3 or TRBV12-4 with TRBJ1-3, with D uncertain. V lost 5 bases to trimming and J lost 1 base, with 6 bases between them. This CDR3 contains 13 residues. This CDR3 reads CASSIESGNTIYF. The CDR3 DNA is TGTGCCAGCAGTATAGAATCTGGAAACACCATATATTTT.

This chain joins TRBV4-2 and TRBJ2-2; 7 bases map to TRBD1. The CDR3 extends over 16 amino acids. The ends lost 5 bases at V and 0 bases at J; junction bases unmatched: 6. Germline CDR1 is LGHNA and CDR2 is YNFKEQ. CDR3 in DNA: TGTGCCAGCAGCTTAGGGGACAGCGCGAACACCGGGGAGCTGTTTTTT. It specifies CASSLGDSANTGELFF.

V usage is TRBV6-5 and J usage is TRBJ2-7; 7 bases match TRBD1. CDR3 length: 15 amino acids. Per germline, CDR1 MNHEY and CDR2 SVGAGI. Losses at the gene ends were 5 bases for V and 6 bases for J; bases not matched to a gene: 13. CDR3 DNA: TGTGCCAGCAGTCCTATGACAGGGTTGGAGTCCGAGCAGTACTTC. Amino acid sequence: CASSPMTGLESEQYF.

V is TRBV12-5 and J is TRBJ1-2; D uncertain. This CDR3 contains 14 residues. Per the germline V gene, CDR1 is LGHNT and CDR2 is FRNRAP. Trimming took off 3 bases at V and 4 bases at J, with 12 bases between the two ends. The CDR3 is CASGFSGGLYGYTF. CDR3 bases: TGTGCTAGTGGTTTCAGCGGCGGACTCTATGGCTACACCTTC.